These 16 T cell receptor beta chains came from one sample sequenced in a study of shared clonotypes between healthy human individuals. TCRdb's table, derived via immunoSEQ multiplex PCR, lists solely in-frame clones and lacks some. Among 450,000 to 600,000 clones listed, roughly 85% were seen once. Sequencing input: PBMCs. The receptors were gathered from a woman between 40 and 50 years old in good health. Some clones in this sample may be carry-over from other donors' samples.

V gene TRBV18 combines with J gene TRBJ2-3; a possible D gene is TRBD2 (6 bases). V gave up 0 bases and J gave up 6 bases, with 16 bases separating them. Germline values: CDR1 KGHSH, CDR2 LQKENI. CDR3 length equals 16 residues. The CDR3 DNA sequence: TGTGCCAGCTCACCACCGATTGGAGGGAGCAGGGATACGCAGTATTTT. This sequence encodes CASSPPIGGSRDTQYF.

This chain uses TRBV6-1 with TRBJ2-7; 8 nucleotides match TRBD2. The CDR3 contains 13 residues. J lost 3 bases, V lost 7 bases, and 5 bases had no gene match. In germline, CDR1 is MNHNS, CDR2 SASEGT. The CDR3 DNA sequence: TGTGCCAGCAAAGCGGGGGTCCTCTACGAGCAGTACTTC. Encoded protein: CASKAGVLYEQYF.

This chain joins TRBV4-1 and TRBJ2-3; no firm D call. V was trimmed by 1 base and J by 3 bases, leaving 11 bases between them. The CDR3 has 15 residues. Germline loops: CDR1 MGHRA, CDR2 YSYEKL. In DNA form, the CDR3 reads TGCGCCAGCAGCCAAGCGCAGGTTTCTACAGATACGCAGTATTTT. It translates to CASSQAQVSTDTQYF.

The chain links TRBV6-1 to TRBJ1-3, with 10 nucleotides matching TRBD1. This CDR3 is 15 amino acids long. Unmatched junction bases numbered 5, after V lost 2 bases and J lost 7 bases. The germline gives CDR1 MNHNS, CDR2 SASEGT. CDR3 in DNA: TGTGCCAGCAGTGAAACTCGGACAGGGGGGAACACCATATATTTT. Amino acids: CASSETRTGGNTIYF.

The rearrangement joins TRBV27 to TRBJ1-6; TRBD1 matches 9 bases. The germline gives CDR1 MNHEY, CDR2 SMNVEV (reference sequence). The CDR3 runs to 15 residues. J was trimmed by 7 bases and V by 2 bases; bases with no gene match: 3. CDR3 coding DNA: TGTGCCAGCAGTTTAGGACAGGGGATAAATTCACCCCTCCACTTT. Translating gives CASSLGQGINSPLHF.

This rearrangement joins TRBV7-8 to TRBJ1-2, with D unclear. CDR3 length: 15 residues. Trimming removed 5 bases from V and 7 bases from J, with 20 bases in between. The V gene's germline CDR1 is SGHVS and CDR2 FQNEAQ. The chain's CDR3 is CASSPRSAESAGYTF. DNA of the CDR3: TGTGCCAGCAGCCCTCGCTCGGCCGAGTCAGCTGGCTACACCTTC.

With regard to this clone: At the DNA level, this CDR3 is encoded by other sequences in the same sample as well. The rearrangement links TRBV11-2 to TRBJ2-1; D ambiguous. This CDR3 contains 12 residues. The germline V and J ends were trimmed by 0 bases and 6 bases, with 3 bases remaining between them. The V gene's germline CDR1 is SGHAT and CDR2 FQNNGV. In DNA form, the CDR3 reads TGTGCCAGCAGCTTAGATGGCAATGAGCAGTTCTTC. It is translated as CASSLDGNEQFF.

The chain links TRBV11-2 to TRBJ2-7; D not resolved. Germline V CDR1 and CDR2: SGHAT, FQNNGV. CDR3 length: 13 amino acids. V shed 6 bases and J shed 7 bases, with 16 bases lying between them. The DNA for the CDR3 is TGTGCCAGCAGTCAGGAAGGGCTCGGTGAGCAGTACTTC. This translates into CASSQEGLGEQYF.

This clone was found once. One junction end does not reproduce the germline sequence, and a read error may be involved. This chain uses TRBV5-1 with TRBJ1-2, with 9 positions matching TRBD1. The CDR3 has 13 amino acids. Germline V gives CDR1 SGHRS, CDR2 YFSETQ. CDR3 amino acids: CASSQGGTGSHRF. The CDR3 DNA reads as TGCGCCAGCAGTCAGGGAGGGACAGGGTCTCACCGTTTC.

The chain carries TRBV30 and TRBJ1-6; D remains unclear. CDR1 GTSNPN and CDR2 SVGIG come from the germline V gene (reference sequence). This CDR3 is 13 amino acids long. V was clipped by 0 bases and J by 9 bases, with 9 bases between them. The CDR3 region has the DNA TGTGCCTGGAGTGTCGGGTTTGGTTCACCCCTCCACTTT. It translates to CAWSVGFGSPLHF.

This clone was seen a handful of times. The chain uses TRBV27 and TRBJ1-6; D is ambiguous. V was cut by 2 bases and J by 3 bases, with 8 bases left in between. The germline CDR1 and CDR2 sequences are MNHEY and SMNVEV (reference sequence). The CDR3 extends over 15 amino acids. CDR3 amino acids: CASSLRSNYNSPLHF. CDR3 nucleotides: TGTGCCAGCAGTTTAAGGTCGAACTATAATTCACCCCTCCACTTT.

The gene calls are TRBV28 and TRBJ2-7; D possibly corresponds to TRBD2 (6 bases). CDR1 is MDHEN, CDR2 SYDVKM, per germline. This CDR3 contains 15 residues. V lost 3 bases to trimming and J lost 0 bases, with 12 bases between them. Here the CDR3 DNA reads TGTGCCAGCAGTTTCGGGGGAGAGAACTCCTACGAGCAGTACTTC. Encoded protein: CASSFGGENSYEQYF. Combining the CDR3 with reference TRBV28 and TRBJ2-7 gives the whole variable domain DVKVTQSSRYLVKRTGEKVFLECVQDMDHENMFWYRQDPGLGLRLIYFSYDVKMKEKGDIPEGYSVSREKKERFSLILESASTNQTSMYLCASSFGGENSYEQYFGPGTRLTVT.

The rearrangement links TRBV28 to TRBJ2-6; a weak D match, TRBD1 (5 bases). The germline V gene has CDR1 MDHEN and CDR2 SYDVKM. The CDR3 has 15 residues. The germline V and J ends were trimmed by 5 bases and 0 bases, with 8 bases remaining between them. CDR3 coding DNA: TGTGCCAGCAGTAGACAGCTCTCTGGGGCCAACGTCCTGACTTTC. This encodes CASSRQLSGANVLTF. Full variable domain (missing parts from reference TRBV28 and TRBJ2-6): DVKVTQSSRYLVKRTGEKVFLECVQDMDHENMFWYRQDPGLGLRLIYFSYDVKMKEKGDIPEGYSVSREKKERFSLILESASTNQTSMYLCASSRQLSGANVLTFGAGSRLTVL.

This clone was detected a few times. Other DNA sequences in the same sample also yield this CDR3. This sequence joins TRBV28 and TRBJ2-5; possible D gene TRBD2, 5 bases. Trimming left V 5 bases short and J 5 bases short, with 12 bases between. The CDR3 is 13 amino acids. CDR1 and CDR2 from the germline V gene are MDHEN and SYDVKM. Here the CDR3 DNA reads TGTGCCAGCAGTCCCCCCGGGGTTGAGACCCAGTACTTC. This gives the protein CASSPPGVETQYF.

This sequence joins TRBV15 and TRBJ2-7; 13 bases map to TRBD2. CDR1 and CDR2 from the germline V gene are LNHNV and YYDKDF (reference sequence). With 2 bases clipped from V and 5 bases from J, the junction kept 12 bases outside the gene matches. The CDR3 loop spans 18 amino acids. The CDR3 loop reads CATSRTSGRVLRRDEQYF. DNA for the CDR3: TGTGCCACCAGCAGAACTAGCGGGAGGGTCCTTAGGCGGGACGAGCAGTACTTC.

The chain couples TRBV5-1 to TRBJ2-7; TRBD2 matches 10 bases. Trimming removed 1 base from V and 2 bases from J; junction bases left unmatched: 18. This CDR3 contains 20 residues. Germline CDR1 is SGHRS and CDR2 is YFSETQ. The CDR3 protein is CASSLNGNLAGVGPTYEQYF. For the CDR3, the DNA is TGCGCCAGCAGCTTGAACGGTAATCTAGCGGGAGTAGGGCCCACCTACGAGCAGTACTTC.